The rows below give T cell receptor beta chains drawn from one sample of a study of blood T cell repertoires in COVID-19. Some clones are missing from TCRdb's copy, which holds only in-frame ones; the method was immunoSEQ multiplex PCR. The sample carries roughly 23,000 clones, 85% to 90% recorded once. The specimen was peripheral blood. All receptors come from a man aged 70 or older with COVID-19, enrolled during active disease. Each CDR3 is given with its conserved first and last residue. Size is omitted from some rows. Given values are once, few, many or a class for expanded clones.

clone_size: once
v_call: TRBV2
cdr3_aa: CASLEGKANYGYTF

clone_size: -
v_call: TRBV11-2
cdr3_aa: CASRQTASTDTQYF

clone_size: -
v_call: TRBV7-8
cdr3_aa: CASSLVLAADTQYF

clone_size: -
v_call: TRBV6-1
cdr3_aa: CASSEGDRDQPQHF

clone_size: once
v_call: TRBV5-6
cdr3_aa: CASSFGDRVGYTF

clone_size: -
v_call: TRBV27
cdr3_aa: CASSRRLAGAHEQYF

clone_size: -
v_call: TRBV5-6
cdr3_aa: CASSLALDSLLYEQYF

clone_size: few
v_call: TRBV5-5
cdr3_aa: CASSRPGTGRNGNTIYF

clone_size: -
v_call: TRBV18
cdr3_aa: CASSPPDRDFEKLFF

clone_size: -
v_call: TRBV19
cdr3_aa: CASSTGFVAGAHNEQFF

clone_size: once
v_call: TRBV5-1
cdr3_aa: CASSPGQTYTGELFF

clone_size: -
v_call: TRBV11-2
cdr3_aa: CASSLRRPGYMDGELFF

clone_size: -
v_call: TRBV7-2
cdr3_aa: CASSLARSGLRHEQYF

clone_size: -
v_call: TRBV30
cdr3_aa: CAWSVGRGETQYF

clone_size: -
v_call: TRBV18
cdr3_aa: CASSPDTPTEAFF

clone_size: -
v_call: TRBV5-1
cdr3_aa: CASSLGHHRAPNSGNTIYF

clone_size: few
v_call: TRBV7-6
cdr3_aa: CASSPSGGHYNEQFF

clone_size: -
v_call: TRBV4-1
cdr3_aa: CASSQVWSGRGAQTDTQYF

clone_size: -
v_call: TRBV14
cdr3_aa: CASSQTRNTEAFF

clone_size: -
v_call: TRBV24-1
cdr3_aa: CATSGTGVNQPQHF

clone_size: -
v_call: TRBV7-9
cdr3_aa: CASSSTKDSYGYTF

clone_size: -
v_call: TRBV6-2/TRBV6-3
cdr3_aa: CASSYSGGSNQPQHF

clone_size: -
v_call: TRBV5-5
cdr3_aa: CASSFFFRGGGELFF

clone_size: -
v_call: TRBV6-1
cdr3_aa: CASSGTAILNTGELFF

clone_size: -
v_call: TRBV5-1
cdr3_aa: CASSWDSKNEKLFF

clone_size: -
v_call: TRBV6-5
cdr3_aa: CASSPGYNEQFF

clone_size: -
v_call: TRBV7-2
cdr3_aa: CASSLGRPGGNQPQHF

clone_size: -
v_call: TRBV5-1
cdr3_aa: CASALGQGDQPQHF

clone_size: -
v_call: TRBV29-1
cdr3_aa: CSVFTSVAPYWQFF

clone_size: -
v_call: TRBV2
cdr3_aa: CASSEAPGRGKTQYF

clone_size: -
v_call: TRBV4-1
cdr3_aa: CASSQAEVAGQETQYF

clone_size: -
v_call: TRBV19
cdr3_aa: CASSIGLLGSTDTQYF

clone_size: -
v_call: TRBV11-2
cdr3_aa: CASSFRRQGVGGYTF

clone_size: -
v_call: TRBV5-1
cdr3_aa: CASSLVQGVNTGELFF

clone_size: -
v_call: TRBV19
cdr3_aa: CASTKTGANEKLFF